Listed here are 16 T cell receptor beta chains from one sample, sequenced in a study of CD8+CD57+ T cells in acquired aplastic anemia (dated 2018 in TCRdb). The data were produced on an Illumina HiSeq 2000. Genomic DNA was used as template for profiling of TCR beta VDJ combinations and CDR3 sequences. Using fastp at Q25 and MiXCR, TCRdb reprocessed the public reads and kept productive beta chains. When rows share a CDR3 protein, they turn into one entry using the most common DNA and genes. The sample data list 300,000 or so distinct CDR3 sequences, and approximately 56% of these were observed just once. The ten largest clones represent 8% of the sample. What was sequenced was sorted CD4+, CD8+, or CD8+CD57+ T cells (not recorded which) from PBMCs. The receptor source for this set is a human donor with severe aplastic anemia or a healthy control (not recorded which).

The chain is built from TRBV7-2 and TRBJ2-7, with TRBD1 as a possible D gene (8 bases). The V and J ends lost 7 bases and 0 bases respectively, with 13 bases between them. The germline CDR1 and CDR2 sequences are SGHTA and FQGNSA. The CDR3 sequence is 14 residues long. CDR3 in amino acids: CASNRGGSSYEQYF. The CDR3 region has the DNA TGTGCCAGCAACAGGGGGGGGAGCTCCTACGAGCAGTACTTC. The full variable domain, rest sourced from reference TRBV7-2 and TRBJ2-7, is GAGVSQSPSNKVTEKGKDVELRCDPISGHTALYWYRQSLGQGLEFLIYFQGNSAPDKSGLPSDRFSAERTGGSVSTLTIQRTQQEDSAVYLCASNRGGSSYEQYFGPGTRLTVT.

The CDR3 DNA is TGCAGTGCTAGAGGAGCAGGAGTGCTCGCCGGCGAGCAGTACTTC. Encoded protein: CSARGAGVLAGEQYF. The genes are TRBV20-1 and TRBJ2-7; D remains unclear. This CDR3 comprises 15 residues. Per germline, CDR1 DFQATT and CDR2 SNEGSKA (reference sequence). Trimming removed 1 base from V and 6 bases from J, with 19 bases in between.

The CDR3 nucleotides read TGTGCCACCAGCAGAGGTAGGGCTGAGACCTACGAGCAGTACTTC. Translated: CATSRGRAETYEQYF. The chain employs TRBV15 and TRBJ2-7; D unresolved. In germline, CDR1 is LNHNV, CDR2 YYDKDF (reference sequence). The CDR3 sequence is 15 residues long. V gave up 1 base and J gave up 2 bases, with 12 bases separating them.

V is TRBV7-2 and J is TRBJ1-6; 8 bases are shared with TRBD1. V was clipped by 7 bases and J by 8 bases; unmatched bases: 7. Germline assignment: CDR1 SGHTA and CDR2 FQGNSA. CDR3 length: 14 residues. For the CDR3, the DNA is TGTGCCAGCAAAAGAGACAGGGGAGATTCACCCCTCCACTTT. Translation: CASKRDRGDSPLHF.

The rearrangement uses TRBV5-6 and TRBJ2-7; a weak D match, TRBD2 (7 bases). Germline V gene lookup returns CDR1 SGHDT and CDR2 YYEEEE. CDR3 size: 14 residues. V was trimmed by 4 bases and J by 2 bases, leaving 13 bases between them. CDR3 DNA sequence: TGTGCCAGCAGCCATGCGCGGGGGCCCTACGAGCAGTACTTC. This sequence encodes CASSHARGPYEQYF.

This clonotype has at least ten counts. The chain carries TRBV9 and TRBJ2-1; D might be TRBD2 (5 bases). V was clipped by 4 bases and J by 7 bases, with 15 bases between them. From germline, CDR1 is SGDLS and CDR2 YYNGEE. The CDR3 is 14 residues long. CDR3 sequence (DNA): TGTGCCAGCAGCTCCAGCCCGACTATTAATGAGCAGTTCTTC. Its protein is CASSSSPTINEQFF.

The rearrangement uses TRBV12-3 or TRBV12-4 and TRBJ2-2; TRBD1 aligns across 7 bases. The CDR3 contains 15 residues. Losses at the gene ends were 4 bases for V and 6 bases for J; bases not matched to a gene: 8. The CDR3 here is CASSYRGMVAGELFF. The CDR3 nucleotides read TGTGCCAGCAGTTACAGGGGAATGGTAGCCGGGGAGCTGTTTTTT.

This clonotype was seen ten or more times. The J gene is TRBJ1-1, the V gene TRBV7-9; no clear D. The CDR3 runs to 14 residues. With 3 bases removed from V and 2 bases from J, the gap between germline ends came to 10 bases. Looked up from germline, CDR1 is SEHNR and CDR2 is FQNEAQ (reference sequence). CDR3 sequence (DNA): TGTGCCAGCAGCTTCGCGGGATTAAACACTGAAGCTTTCTTT. The encoded protein is CASSFAGLNTEAFF.

V is TRBV2 and J is TRBJ1-1; a weak D match, TRBD1 (5 bases). This CDR3 has 12 residues. Germline CDR1 reads SNHLY; CDR2 reads FYNNEI. Trimming removed 3 bases at V and 11 bases at J, with 13 bases between. The CDR3 DNA is TGTGCCAGCAGTGATAGGGGCCTTGGGGCTTTCTTT. Translated, it gives CASSDRGLGAFF.

The V call is TRBV19, the J call TRBJ1-5; D gene unclear. This CDR3 has 14 residues. The V gene's germline CDR1 is LNHDA and CDR2 SQIVND (reference sequence). V lost 3 bases to trimming and J lost 0 bases, with 6 bases between them. The CDR3 loop is CASSMTVSNQPQHF. As DNA, the CDR3 is TGTGCCAGTAGTATGACGGTTAGCAATCAGCCCCAGCATTTT.

The J gene is TRBJ1-6, the V gene TRBV5-4, with TRBD1 matching over 7 bases. The germline V gene encodes CDR1 SGHNT and CDR2 YYREEE (reference sequence). This CDR3 has 15 residues. V lost 4 bases and J lost 3; bases outside the gene matches: 4. DNA of the CDR3: TGTGCCAGCAGCCCCCGGGACAGCTATAATTCACCCCTCCACTTT. As protein: CASSPRDSYNSPLHF.

The rearrangement joins TRBV29-1 to TRBJ1-4; D might be TRBD1 (5 bases). Germline V gene sequence: CDR1 SQVTM, CDR2 ANQGSEA. The CDR3 loop spans 14 amino acids. V was trimmed by 6 bases and J by 4 bases, leaving 15 bases between them. Here the CDR3 reads CSVGGASLNEKLFF. The CDR3 DNA reads as TGCAGCGTCGGGGGTGCTTCCCTTAATGAAAAACTGTTTTTT.

In the case of this clonotype: A much larger clone is a single base away; this may be a read error. The chain joins TRBV24-1 to TRBJ1-2, with a weak D call TRBD1 (6 bases). The V end lost 6 bases, the J end lost 4 bases, and 8 bases lay between the germline ends. The CDR3 is 12 amino acids. Germline V gives CDR1 KGHDR, CDR2 SFDVKD. DNA for the CDR3: TGTGCCACCAGTTTAGGGGGCTATGGCTACACCTTC. The encoded protein is CATSLGGYGYTF.

This clonotype was seen ten or more times. V usage is TRBV4-3 and J usage is TRBJ2-1; possible D gene TRBD1, 5 bases. The CDR3 has 13 residues. The germline V gene encodes CDR1 LGHNA and CDR2 YSLEER. The V end lost 3 bases, the J end lost 8 bases, and 11 bases lay between the germline ends. The CDR3, as DNA: TGCGCCAGCAGCCAGATCTCAGGGTATGAGCAGTTCTTC. This sequence encodes CASSQISGYEQFF.

The chain is built from TRBV10-3 and TRBJ2-5; possibly TRBD1 for D (8 bases). The germline V gene encodes CDR1 ENHRY and CDR2 SYGVKD. Trimming stripped 10 bases from V and 5 bases from J, with 26 bases between. The CDR3 sequence is 16 residues long. The CDR3 DNA sequence: TGTGCCAGCAGCTGGACAGGGCGAGGGAGGGGGGAGACCCAGTACTTC. This translates into CASSWTGRGRGETQYF.

V gene TRBV19 combines with J gene TRBJ1-1; TRBD1 is a possible D gene (5 bases). Germline CDR1 LNHDA, CDR2 SQIVND (reference sequence). CDR3 size: 15 residues. The ends were cut back, 5 bases at V and 1 base at J, with 14 bases in the middle. In nucleotides, the CDR3 is TGTGCCAGTAGTCCACGGACAAGAGCGAACACTGAAGCTTTCTTT. Translation gives CASSPRTRANTEAFF.